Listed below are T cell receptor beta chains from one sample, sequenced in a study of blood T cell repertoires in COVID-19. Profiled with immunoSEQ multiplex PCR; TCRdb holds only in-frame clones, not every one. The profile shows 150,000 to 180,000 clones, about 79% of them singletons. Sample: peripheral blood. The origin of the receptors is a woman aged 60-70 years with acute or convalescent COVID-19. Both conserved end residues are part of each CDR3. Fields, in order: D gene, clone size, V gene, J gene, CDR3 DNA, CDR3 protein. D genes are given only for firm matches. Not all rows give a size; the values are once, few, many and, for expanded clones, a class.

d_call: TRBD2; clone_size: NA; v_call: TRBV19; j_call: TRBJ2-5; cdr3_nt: TGTGCCAGTCGGTCGGGAGGGGAGACCCAGTACTTC; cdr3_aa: CASRSGGETQYF
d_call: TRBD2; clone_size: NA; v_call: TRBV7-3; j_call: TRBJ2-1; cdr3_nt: TGTGCCAGCAGCCCCGGGACTAGCGGTAACAATGAGCAGTTCTTC; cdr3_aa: CASSPGTSGNNEQFF
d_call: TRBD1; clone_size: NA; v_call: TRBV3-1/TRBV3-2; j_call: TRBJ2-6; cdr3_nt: TGTGCCAGCAGCCAAGACCCGGGACAGGGGGCCTCTGGGGCCAACGTCCTGACTTTC; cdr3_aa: CASSQDPGQGASGANVLTF
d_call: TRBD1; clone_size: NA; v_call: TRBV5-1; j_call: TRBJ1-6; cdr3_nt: TGCGCCAGCAGCTTGGCAGGACAGGGTTGGGGTTCACCCCTCCACTTT; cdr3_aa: CASSLAGQGWGSPLHF
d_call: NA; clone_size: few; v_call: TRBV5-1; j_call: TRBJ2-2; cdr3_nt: TGCGCCAGCAGCTTGGGACTCACCGGGGAGCTGTTTTTT; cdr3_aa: CASSLGLTGELFF
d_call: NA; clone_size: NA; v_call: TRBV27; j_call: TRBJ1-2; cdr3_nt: TGTGCCAGCAGTTTATCCCAGGGTTCCCATGGCTACACCTTC; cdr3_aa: CASSLSQGSHGYTF
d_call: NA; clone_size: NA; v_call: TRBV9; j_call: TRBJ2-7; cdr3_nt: TGTGCCAGCAGCGTAGCTGAGGGCCCCTACGAGCAGTACTTC; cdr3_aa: CASSVAEGPYEQYF
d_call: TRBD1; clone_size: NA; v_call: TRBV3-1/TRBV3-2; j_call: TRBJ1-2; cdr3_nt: TGTGCCAGCAGCCAACAATTGGGGACAGAGGCCCCCGGCTACACCTTC; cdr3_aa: CASSQQLGTEAPGYTF
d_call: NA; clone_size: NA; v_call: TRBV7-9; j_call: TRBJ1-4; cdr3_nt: TGTGCCAGCAGCTTCCAAGGACTCTCGGGGAGTGAAAAACTGTTTTTT; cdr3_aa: CASSFQGLSGSEKLFF
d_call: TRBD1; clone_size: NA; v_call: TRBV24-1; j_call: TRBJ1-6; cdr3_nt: TGTGCCACCGGGGGAAGGGACAGCAATTCACCCCTCCACTTT; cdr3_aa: CATGGRDSNSPLHF
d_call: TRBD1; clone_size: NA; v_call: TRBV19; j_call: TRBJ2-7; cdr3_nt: TGTGCCAGTAGGCGACAGGGGTCAACCTACGAGCAGTACTTC; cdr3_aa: CASRRQGSTYEQYF
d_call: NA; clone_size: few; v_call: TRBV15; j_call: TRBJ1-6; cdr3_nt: TGTGCCACCAGCAGAGATCGGGGTGGTAATTCACCCCTCCACTTT; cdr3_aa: CATSRDRGGNSPLHF
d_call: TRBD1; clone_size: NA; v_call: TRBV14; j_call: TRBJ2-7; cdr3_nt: TGTGCCAGCAGCCCGCCGGGACAGGGCGGTAGGTACGAGCAGTACTTC; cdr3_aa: CASSPPGQGGRYEQYF
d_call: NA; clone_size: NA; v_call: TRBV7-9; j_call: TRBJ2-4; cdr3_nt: TGTGCCAGCACCGGCCAAAACATTCAGTACTTC; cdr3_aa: CASTGQNIQYF
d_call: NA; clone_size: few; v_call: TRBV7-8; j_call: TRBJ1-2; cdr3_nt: TGTGCCAGCAGCTTAAGCCTCTACTCGGCAGGTCAAAGCTACACCTTC; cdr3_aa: CASSLSLYSAGQSYTF
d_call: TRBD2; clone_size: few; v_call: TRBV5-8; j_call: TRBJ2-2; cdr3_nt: TGTGCCAGCAGCCCAACTAGCGGGGGAAGCACCGGGGAGCTGTTTTTT; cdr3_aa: CASSPTSGGSTGELFF
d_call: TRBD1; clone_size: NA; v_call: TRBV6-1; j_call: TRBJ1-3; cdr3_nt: TGTGCCAGCAGTGAGGGGACAGGGGGCTCTGGAAACACCATATATTTT; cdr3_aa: CASSEGTGGSGNTIYF
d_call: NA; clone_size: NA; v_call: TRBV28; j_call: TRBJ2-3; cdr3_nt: TGTGCCAGCAGTTCCGGACACGGACGCACAGATACGCAGTATTTT; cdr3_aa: CASSSGHGRTDTQYF
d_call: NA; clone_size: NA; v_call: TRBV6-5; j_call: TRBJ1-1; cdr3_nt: TGTGCCAGCAGTTATGCAGGGGCCAGTATGAACACTGAAGCTTTCTTT; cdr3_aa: CASSYAGASMNTEAFF
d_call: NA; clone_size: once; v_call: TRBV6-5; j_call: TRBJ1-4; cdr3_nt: TGTGCCAGCAACGCAGACTTTTACACGGGGGAACTGTTTTTT; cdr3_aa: CASNADFYTGELFF
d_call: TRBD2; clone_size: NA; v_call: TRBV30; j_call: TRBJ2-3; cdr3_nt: TGTGCCTGGAGCCGGTATAGCGGGGGCACAGATACGCAGTATTTT; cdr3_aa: CAWSRYSGGTDTQYF